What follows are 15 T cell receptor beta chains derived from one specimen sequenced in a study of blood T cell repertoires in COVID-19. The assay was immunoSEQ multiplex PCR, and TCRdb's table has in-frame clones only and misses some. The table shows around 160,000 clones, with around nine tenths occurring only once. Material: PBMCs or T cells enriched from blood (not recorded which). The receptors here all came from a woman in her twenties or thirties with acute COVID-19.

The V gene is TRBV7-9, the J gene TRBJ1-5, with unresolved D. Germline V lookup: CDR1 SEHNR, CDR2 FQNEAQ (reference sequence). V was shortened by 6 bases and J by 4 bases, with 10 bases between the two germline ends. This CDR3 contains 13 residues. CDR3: CASSPDGNQPQHF. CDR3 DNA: TGTGCCAGCAGTCCTGACGGGAATCAGCCCCAGCATTTT.

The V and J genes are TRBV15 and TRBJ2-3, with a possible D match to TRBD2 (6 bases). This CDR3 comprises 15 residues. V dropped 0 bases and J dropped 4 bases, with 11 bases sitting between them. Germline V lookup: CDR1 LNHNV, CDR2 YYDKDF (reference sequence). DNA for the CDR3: TGTGCCACCAGCAGAGATGGCGGGGCTGCAGATACGCAGTATTTT. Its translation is CATSRDGGAADTQYF.

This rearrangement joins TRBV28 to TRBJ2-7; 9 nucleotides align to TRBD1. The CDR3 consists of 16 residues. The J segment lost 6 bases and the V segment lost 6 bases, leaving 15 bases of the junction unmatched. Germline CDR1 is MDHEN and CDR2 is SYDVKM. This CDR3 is CASSRTGWTGAAEQYF. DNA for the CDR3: TGTGCCAGCAGCCGTACGGGTTGGACAGGGGCTGCCGAGCAGTACTTC. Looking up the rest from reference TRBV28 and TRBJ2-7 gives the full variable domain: DVKVTQSSRYLVKRTGEKVFLECVQDMDHENMFWYRQDPGLGLRLIYFSYDVKMKEKGDIPEGYSVSREKKERFSLILESASTNQTSMYLCASSRTGWTGAAEQYFGPGTRLTVT.

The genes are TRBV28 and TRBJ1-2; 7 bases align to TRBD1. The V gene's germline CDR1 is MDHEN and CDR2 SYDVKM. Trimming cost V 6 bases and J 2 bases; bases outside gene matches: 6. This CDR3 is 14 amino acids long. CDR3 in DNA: TGTGCCAGCAGGAGTCAGGGGGTAAACTATGGCTACACCTTC. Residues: CASRSQGVNYGYTF.

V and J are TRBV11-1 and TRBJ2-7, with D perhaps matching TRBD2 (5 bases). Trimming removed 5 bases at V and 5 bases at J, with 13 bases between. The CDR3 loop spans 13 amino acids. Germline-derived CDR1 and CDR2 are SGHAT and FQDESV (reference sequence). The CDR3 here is CASSGLGGHEQYF. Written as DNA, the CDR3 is TGTGCCAGCAGCGGGCTAGGAGGCCACGAGCAGTACTTC. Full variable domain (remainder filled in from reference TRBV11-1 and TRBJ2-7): EAEVAQSPRYKITEKSQAVAFWCDPISGHATLYWYRQILGQGPELLVQFQDESVVDDSQLPKDRFSAERLKGVDSTLKIQPAELGDSAMYLCASSGLGGHEQYFGPGTRLTVT.

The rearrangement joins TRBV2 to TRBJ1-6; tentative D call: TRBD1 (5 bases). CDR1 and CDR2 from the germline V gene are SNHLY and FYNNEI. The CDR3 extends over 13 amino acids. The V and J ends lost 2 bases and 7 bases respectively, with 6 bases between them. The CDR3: CASSEQGNSPLHF. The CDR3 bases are TGTGCCAGCAGTGAACAGGGAAATTCACCCCTCCACTTT.

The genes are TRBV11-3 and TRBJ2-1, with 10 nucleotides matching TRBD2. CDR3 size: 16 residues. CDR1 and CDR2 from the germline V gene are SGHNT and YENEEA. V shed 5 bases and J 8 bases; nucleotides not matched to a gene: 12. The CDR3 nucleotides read TGTGCCAGCAGCCTCTCGGGGGCTAGCGGGAGTCATGAGCAGTTCTTC. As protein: CASSLSGASGSHEQFF.

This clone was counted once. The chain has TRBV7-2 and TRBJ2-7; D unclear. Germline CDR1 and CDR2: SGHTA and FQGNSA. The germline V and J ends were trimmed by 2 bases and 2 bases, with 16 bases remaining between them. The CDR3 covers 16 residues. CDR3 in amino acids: CASSLSPETWTYEQYF. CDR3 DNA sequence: TGTGCCAGCAGCTTATCTCCAGAGACTTGGACCTACGAGCAGTACTTC.

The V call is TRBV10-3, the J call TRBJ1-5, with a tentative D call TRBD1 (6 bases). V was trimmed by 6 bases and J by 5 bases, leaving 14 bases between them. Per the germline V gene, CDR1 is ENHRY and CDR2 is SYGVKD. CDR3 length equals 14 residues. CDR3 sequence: CAIRKTGDDQPQHF. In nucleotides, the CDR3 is TGTGCCATCAGGAAGACAGGAGATGATCAGCCCCAGCATTTT.

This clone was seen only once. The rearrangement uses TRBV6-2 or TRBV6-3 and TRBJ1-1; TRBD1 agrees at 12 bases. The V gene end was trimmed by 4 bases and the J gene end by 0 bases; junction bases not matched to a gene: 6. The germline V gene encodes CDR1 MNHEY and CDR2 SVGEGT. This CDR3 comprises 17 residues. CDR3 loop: CASSWDRGRRMNTEAFF. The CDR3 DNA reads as TGTGCCAGCAGTTGGGACAGGGGGCGAAGGATGAACACTGAAGCTTTCTTT.

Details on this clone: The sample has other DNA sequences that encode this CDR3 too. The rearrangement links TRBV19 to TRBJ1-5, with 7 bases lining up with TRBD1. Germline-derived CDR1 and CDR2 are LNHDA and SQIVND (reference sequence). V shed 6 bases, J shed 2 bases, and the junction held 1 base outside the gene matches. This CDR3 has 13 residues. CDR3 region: CASSTGGNQPQHF. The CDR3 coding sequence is TGTGCCAGTAGCACAGGGGGCAATCAGCCCCAGCATTTT.

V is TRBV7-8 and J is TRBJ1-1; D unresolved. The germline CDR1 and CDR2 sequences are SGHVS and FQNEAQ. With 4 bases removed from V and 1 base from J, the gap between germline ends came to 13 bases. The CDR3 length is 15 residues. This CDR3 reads CASSSLLRGNTEAFF. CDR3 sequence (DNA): TGTGCCAGCAGCTCCCTGCTACGGGGGAACACTGAAGCTTTCTTT.

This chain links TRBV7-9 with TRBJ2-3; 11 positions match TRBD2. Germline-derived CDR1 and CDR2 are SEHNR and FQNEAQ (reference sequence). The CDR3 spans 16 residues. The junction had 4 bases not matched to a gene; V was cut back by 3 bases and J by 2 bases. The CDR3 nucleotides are TGTGCCAGCAGCTTGGGACTAGCGGAACTCACAGATACGCAGTATTTT. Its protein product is CASSLGLAELTDTQYF.

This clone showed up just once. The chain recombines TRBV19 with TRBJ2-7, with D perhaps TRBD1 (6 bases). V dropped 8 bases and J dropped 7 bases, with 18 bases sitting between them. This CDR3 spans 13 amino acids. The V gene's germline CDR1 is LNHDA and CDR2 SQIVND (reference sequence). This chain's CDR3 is CASSSRGMGEQYF. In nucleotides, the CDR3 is TGTGCCAGTTCTTCCAGGGGAATGGGGGAGCAGTACTTC.

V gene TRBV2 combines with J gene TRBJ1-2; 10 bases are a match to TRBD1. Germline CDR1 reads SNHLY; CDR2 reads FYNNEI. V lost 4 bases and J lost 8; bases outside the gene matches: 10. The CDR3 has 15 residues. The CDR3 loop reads CASSGRDRGREGYTF. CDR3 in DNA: TGTGCCAGCAGTGGGAGGGACAGGGGACGAGAAGGCTACACCTTC.